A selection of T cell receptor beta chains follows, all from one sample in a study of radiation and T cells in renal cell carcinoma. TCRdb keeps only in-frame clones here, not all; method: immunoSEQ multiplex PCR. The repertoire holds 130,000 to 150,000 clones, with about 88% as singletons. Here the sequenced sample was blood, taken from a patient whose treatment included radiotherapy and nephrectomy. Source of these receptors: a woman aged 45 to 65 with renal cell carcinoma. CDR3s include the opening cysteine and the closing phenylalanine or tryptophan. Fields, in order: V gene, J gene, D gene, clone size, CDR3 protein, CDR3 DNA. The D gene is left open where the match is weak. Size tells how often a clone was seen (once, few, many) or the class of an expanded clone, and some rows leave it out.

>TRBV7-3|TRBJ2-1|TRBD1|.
CASSLATGQGYNEQFF
TGTGCCAGCAGCTTAGCCACCGGACAGGGCTACAATGAGCAGTTCTTC
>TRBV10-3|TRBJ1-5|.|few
CAISEYDNSNQPQHF
TGTGCCATCAGTGAATACGATAATAGCAATCAGCCCCAGCATTTT
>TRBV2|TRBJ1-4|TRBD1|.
CASSEHRGLSNEKLFF
TGTGCCAGCAGTGAACACAGGGGGCTAAGTAATGAAAAACTGTTTTTT
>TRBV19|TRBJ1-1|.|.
CASSVSGAEAFF
TGTGCCAGTAGTGTTAGCGGTGCTGAAGCTTTCTTT
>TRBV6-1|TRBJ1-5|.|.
CASSEGGFNQPQHF
TGTGCCAGCAGTGAAGGCGGATTCAATCAGCCCCAGCATTTT
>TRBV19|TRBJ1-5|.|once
CASSIVAGSNQPQHF
TGTGCCAGTAGTATAGTTGCAGGAAGCAATCAGCCCCAGCATTTT
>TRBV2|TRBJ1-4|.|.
CASSVRLPNEKLFF
TGTGCCAGCAGTGTGAGGCTCCCTAATGAAAAACTGTTTTTT
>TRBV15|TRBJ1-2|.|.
CATSRDVRHPQGYTF
TGTGCCACCAGCAGAGATGTCCGACACCCCCAAGGCTACACCTTC
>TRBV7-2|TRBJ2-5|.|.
CASSQGRQETQYF
TGTGCCAGCAGCCAGGGGCGCCAAGAGACCCAGTACTTC
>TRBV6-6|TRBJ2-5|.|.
CASRIGLPSTQYF
TGTGCCAGCAGAATCGGGCTTCCTTCGACCCAGTACTTC
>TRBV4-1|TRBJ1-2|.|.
CASSLPGNRLSYTF
TGCGCCAGCAGCCTACCAGGGAATAGATTGAGCTACACCTTC
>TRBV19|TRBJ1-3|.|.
CASSISAGQAGNTIYF
TGTGCCAGTAGTATTTCGGCGGGGCAGGCTGGAAACACCATATATTTT
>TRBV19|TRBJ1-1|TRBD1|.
CASSALDRGTEAFF
TGTGCCAGTAGTGCCTTGGACAGGGGGACTGAAGCTTTCTTT
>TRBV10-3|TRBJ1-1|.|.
CAISERGNTAFF
TGTGCCATCAGTGAGAGAGGCAATACAGCTTTCTTT
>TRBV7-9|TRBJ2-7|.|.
CASSIPTGFLYEQYF
TGTGCCAGCAGCATTCCGACAGGTTTCCTCTACGAGCAGTACTTC
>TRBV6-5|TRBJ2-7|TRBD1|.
CASTNEYRGGEQYF
TGTGCCAGCACCAACGAGTACAGGGGCGGCGAGCAGTACTTC
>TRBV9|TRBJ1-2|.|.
CASTRAGRFYGYTF
TGTGCCAGCACCCGGGCGGGCAGATTCTATGGCTACACCTTC
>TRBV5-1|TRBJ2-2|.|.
CASSLFLLEDTGELFF
TGCGCCAGCAGCCTATTCCTCCTTGAGGACACCGGGGAGCTGTTTTTT
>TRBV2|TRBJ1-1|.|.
CASRTQGSEAFF
TGTGCCAGCAGGACACAGGGATCTGAAGCTTTCTTT
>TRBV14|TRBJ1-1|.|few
CASRLGLYTEAFF
TGTGCCAGCAGGCTTGGACTCTACACTGAAGCTTTCTTT
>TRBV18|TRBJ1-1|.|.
CASSLWENTEAFF
TGTGCCAGCTCACTATGGGAGAACACTGAAGCTTTCTTT
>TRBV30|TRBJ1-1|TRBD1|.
CACPDREGNAEAFF
TGTGCCTGTCCGGACAGGGAGGGTAACGCTGAAGCTTTCTTT
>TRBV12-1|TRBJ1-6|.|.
CASSAGDREGSPLHF
TGTGCCAGCAGCGCCGGGGACAGGGAAGGGTCACCCCTCCACTTT